The clone carrying this T cell receptor beta chain has just a few counts. These data belong to a study of CDR3 diversity in severe acne. TCRdb used MiXCR to reprocess the PCR reads, holding one entry per CDR3 protein. The repertoire holds fewer than 90,000 distinct CDR3 sequences, with 50% to 65% as singletons. V was cut by 5 bases and J by 4 bases, with 15 bases left in between. Germline values: CDR1 KGHDR, CDR2 SFDVKD. The CDR3 contains 15 residues. Sample: blood. The chain uses TRBV24-1 and TRBJ2-3; D possibly corresponds to TRBD2 (6 bases). The sequence derives from a male donor in good health, without acne. The CDR3 nucleotides are TGTGCCACCAGTGTCGCGTCGGGAGAAGCAGATACGCAGTATTTT. This encodes CATSVASGEADTQYF.